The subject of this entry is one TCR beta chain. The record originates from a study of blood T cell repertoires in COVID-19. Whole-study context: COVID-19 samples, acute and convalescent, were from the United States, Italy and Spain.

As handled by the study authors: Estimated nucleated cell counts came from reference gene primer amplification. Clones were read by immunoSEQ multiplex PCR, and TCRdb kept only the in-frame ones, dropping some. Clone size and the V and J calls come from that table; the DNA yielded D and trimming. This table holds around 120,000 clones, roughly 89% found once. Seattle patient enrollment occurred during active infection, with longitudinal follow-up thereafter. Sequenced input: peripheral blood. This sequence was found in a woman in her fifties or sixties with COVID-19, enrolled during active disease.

CDR3 sequence: CASSLRVFAGELFF. The DNA of the CDR3 is TGTGCCAGCAGCCTCAGGGTTTTTGCCGGGGAGCTGTTTTTT. V is TRBV7-2 and J is TRBJ2-2; weak D call: TRBD1 (5 bases). In germline, CDR1 is SGHTA, CDR2 FQGNSA. CDR3 length: 14 amino acids. Deletions cut 5 bases from V and 6 bases from J, with 13 bases between.